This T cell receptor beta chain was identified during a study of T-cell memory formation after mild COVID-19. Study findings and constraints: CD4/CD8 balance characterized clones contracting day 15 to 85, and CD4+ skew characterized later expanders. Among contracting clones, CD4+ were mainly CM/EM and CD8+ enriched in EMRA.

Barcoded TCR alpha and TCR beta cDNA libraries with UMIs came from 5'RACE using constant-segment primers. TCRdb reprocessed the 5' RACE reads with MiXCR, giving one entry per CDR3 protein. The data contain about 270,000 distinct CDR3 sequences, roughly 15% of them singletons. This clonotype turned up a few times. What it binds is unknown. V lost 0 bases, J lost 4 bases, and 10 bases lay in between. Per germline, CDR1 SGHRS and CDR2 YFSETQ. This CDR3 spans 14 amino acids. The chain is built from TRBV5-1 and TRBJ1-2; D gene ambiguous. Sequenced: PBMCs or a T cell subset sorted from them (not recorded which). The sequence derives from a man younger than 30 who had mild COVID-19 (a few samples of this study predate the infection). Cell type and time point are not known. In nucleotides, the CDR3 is TGCGCCAGCAGCTTGGCGGATGTTGCCTATGGCTACACCTTC. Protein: CASSLADVAYGYTF.